This TCR beta chain is from a study of T-cell reconstitution after alpha-beta-depleted transplantation in children. Unique molecular identifiers were incorporated when the TCRbeta library was constructed. A single record per CDR3 protein comes from TCRdb applying MiXCR to the PCR reads. The sample lists about 610,000 distinct CDR3 sequences, over 9.5% occurring once. In germline, CDR1 is SQVTM, CDR2 ANQGSEA. The CDR3 extends over 13 amino acids. Trimming left V 4 bases short and J 3 bases short, with 13 bases between. The TCR originated in a human donor who donated a stem cell graft to a child with acute myeloid leukemia. Sequencing was performed on PBMCs from the stem cell graft donor, taken from the stem cell graft. The J gene is TRBJ2-7, the V gene TRBV29-1; D is unclear. CDR3 protein: CSVVSHTHYEQYF. Written as DNA, the CDR3 is TGCAGCGTTGTCAGTCACACTCACTACGAGCAGTACTTC.